This T cell receptor beta chain was observed in a study of beta chain features in type 1 diabetes. Broader study findings: Comparison showed that naive, central memory and Treg TCRB repertoires appeared more similar among patients than among healthy donors.

TCRB transcripts that were expressed got sequenced, as all of the isolated RNA had been reverse transcribed. The repertoire was sequenced with immunoSEQ multiplex PCR; TCRdb's copy has only in-frame clones and lacks some. The table lists some 500,000 clones, over 9.5% of them singletons, with roughly 0.046% in the top ten. V lost 1 base to trimming and J lost 4 bases, with 8 bases between them. Germline lookup yields CDR1 SQVTM and CDR2 ANQGSEA. The CDR3 consists of 13 residues. This clone was counted between two and nine times. Its target is unknown. The clonotype originates from a woman aged 18-29 years in good health. The specimen sequenced was naive CD4+ T cells from blood. The chain uses TRBV29-1 and TRBJ2-1; D unclear. The CDR3 DNA reads as TGCAGCGTTGAAGGCAGGAATTACAATGAGCAGTTCTTC. As protein: CSVEGRNYNEQFF.